This entry lists 2 T cell receptor beta chains sequenced from one sample in a study of blood T cells in healthy people across ages. PCR was performed a second time for roughly 7 to 12 cycles using a sample-barcoded 5' primer and a J-beta primer mix. TCRdb re-called the 5' RACE reads through MiXCR, storing one row per CDR3 protein. The table lists over 1,500,000 distinct CDR3 sequences, 49% of them singletons. The specimen sequenced was blood. All receptors come from a woman between 35 and 50 years old in good health.

The chain uses TRBV7-9 and TRBJ1-2; possibly TRBD1 for D (6 bases). The V end lost 5 bases, the J end lost 2 bases, and 12 bases lay between the germline ends. CDR3 length: 14 residues. Germline CDR1 and CDR2: SEHNR and FQNEAQ (reference sequence). The chain's CDR3 is CASSTVRGNYGYTF. CDR3 sequence (DNA): TGTGCCAGCAGCACCGTGAGGGGGAACTATGGCTACACCTTC. Using reference TRBV7-9 and TRBJ1-2 for the parts outside the CDR3, the full variable domain is DTGVSQNPRHKITKRGQNVTFRCDPISEHNRLYWYRQTLGQGPEFLTYFQNEAQLEKSRLLSDRFSAERPKGSFSTLEIQRTEQGDSAMYLCASSTVRGNYGYTFGSGTRLTVV.

The rearrangement uses TRBV12-3 or TRBV12-4 and TRBJ2-3; D not resolved. V lost 6 bases and J lost 4, with 20 bases in between. The CDR3 spans 16 residues. CDR3 bases: TGTGCCAGCAGCACCTCTACGGCCCGTTTGGCAGATACGCAGTATTTT. Translated, it gives CASSTSTARLADTQYF.